This TCR beta chain was documented in a study of T cell responses to AZD1222 COVID-19 vaccine. Study overall: Second-dose timings of about 4 or about 12 weeks were pooled. Overall study results and limits: Clonal diversity was possibly underestimated; the donors were predominantly white British and more often female.

Concerning this clone: What it binds is not known.

Generated by immunoSEQ multiplex PCR, the TCRdb table keeps only in-frame clones and is missing some. The sample lists under 130,000 clones, more than 85% occurring once. The sequence was obtained from an adult in good health. The sequencing used peripheral blood, collected on day 0 of AZD1222 vaccination.

The CDR3 region has the DNA TGTGCCAGCAGCCCGGGACTAGCGGCGAACACCGGGGAGCTGTTTTTT. Its translation: CASSPGLAANTGELFF. The chain joins TRBV7-7 to TRBJ2-2; TRBD2 matches 11 bases. The ends lost 5 bases at V and 0 bases at J; junction bases unmatched: 2. Germline-derived CDR1 and CDR2 are SSHAT and FNYEAQ (reference sequence). The CDR3 is 16 residues long. Filled out from reference TRBV7-7 and TRBJ2-2, the complete variable domain reads GAGVSQSPRYKVTKRGQDVTLRCDPISSHATLYWYQQALGQGPEFLTYFNYEAQPDKSGLPSDRFSAERPEGSISTLTIQRTEQRDSAMYRCASSPGLAANTGELFFGEGSRLTVL.